What follows is one T cell receptor (beta chain) and its context. Its specificity is not known. The entry originates in a study of identical twins. Study outcomes and limitations: High-abundance cord blood beta clonotypes had fewer insertions; memory repertoires showed none.

The CDR3 is 15 residues long. Trimming took off 3 bases at V and 2 bases at J, with 11 bases between the two ends. Germline V CDR1 and CDR2: MGHDK, SYGVNS. MiXCR was run by TCRdb on the 5' RACE reads, yielding one entry per CDR3 protein. Of hundreds of thousands of distinct CDR3 sequences listed, roughly 6.2% were seen once; the top ten hold 1.5% to 2%. This TCR came from a young man in good health. The sample was naive T cells sorted from blood. J is TRBJ2-1 and V is TRBV25-1; D remains ambiguous. The CDR3 loop reads CASSERLRPYNEQFF. The CDR3, as DNA: TGTGCCAGCAGTGAGAGACTTCGACCCTACAATGAGCAGTTCTTC.